The T cell receptor beta chain under discussion was sequenced for a study of blood T cell repertoires in COVID-19. Study-level background: The analysed material was cDNA or gDNA that came from T cells, B-cell-depleted T cells, or PBMCs.

In the original processing: Scientists estimated how many nucleated cells there were by amplifying reference gene primers. Libraries were prepared by immunoSEQ multiplex PCR; TCRdb keeps only in-frame clonotypes and omits some of them. That table supplies the V and J calls and clone size; D and trimming were determined from the DNA. The sample shows about 130,000 clones, about 76% of them seen only once. Germline-derived CDR1 and CDR2 are ENHRY and SYGVKD. The junction had 9 bases not matched to a gene; V was cut back by 11 bases and J by 4 bases. This CDR3 spans 13 amino acids. Seattle patients were enrolled during active infection and followed longitudinally.

The chain recombines TRBV10-3 with TRBJ2-5, with 8 bases fitting TRBD2. Sequencing was carried out using peripheral blood. This clonotype was sampled from a woman between 65 and 79 years old with COVID-19, enrolled during active disease. The CDR3 DNA sequence: TGTGCCCACGGTGCGGGGGGACGAGAGACCCAGTACTTC. Translating gives CAHGAGGRETQYF.